Below are 18 T cell receptor beta chains sequenced from a single sample in a study of T cells in Graves' hyperthyroidism and ophthalmopathy. RNA transcripts were the template for amplifying TCR beta CDR3 regions. With the HTBI primer set, the TCR CDR3 went through a first round of RT-PCR. TCRdb used MiXCR to reprocess the multiplex PCR reads, holding one entry per CDR3 protein. The sample shows about 340,000 distinct CDR3 sequences, roughly 21% of them seen only once. The sequencing sample was made of blood. The receptor set was obtained from a woman aged 50 to 60 with Graves' hyperthyroidism.

This clonotype occurred a few times. A single base separates this from a much larger clone, so it may be a read error. The DNA is omitted, as the CDR3 cannot be located on it reliably, and the CDR3 follows TCRdb's listing. The chain joins TRBV28 to TRBJ1-1; TRBD1, as called in the table, went unchecked against the DNA. Germline V CDR1 and CDR2: MDHEN, SYDVKM. The CDR3 adds up to 14 amino acids, both ends counted. The CDR3 protein is CASSFAGGNTEASF.

CDR3 DNA: TGTGCCAGCAGCGTAGGAGGGGACAATCAGCCCCAGCATTTT. Translating it yields CASSVGGDNQPQHF. This rearrangement joins TRBV9 to TRBJ1-5, with D possibly being TRBD1 (5 bases). Germline V gene sequence: CDR1 SGDLS, CDR2 YYNGEE. The CDR3 consists of 14 residues. The V end was cut by 0 bases, the J end by 3 bases, with 7 bases between.

This clonotype has more than one count but fewer than ten. The CDR3 is CASSTGLADEETQYF. The CDR3 nucleotides are TGTGCCAGCAGCACGGGACTAGCGGACGAGGAGACCCAGTACTTC. This chain uses TRBV11-3 with TRBJ2-5, with 11 bases aligning to TRBD2. CDR1 is SGHNT, CDR2 YENEEA, per germline. The CDR3 consists of 15 residues. The trim removed 5 bases at V and 5 bases at J, leaving 7 bases unmatched.

The chain joins TRBV5-1 to TRBJ1-1, with a possible D match to TRBD1 (5 bases). The CDR3 has 13 residues. Germline CDR1 reads SGHRS; CDR2 reads YFSETQ. V lost 0 bases, J lost 4 bases, and 7 bases lay in between. CDR3 sequence (DNA): TGCGCCAGCAGCTTGGGACAGAGCACTGAAGCTTTCTTT. Its protein product is CASSLGQSTEAFF.

The sample holds a few counts of this clonotype. The gene calls are TRBV6-2 or TRBV6-3 and TRBJ2-1; TRBD2 aligns across 16 bases. J gave up 3 bases and V 2 bases, and 7 bases lay outside the gene matches. The germline V gene encodes CDR1 MNHEY and CDR2 SVGEGT. This CDR3 contains 19 residues. The CDR3 spells CASSYSKGLAGGRYNEQFF. As DNA, the CDR3 is TGTGCCAGCAGTTACAGTAAGGGACTAGCGGGGGGGCGCTACAATGAGCAGTTCTTC.

This clonotype was recorded many times. Here the CDR3 DNA reads TGTGCCAGCAGTGAGGAGGGTCGGCAGCCCCAGCATTTT. This codes for CASSEEGRQPQHF. V is TRBV2 and J is TRBJ1-5, with D unresolved. Trimming stripped 3 bases from V and 7 bases from J, with 10 bases between. The CDR3 runs to 13 residues. Looked up from germline, CDR1 is SNHLY and CDR2 is FYNNEI. Complete variable domain (other parts from reference TRBV2 and TRBJ1-5): EPEVTQTPSHQVTQMGQEVILRCVPISNHLYFYWYRQILGQKVEFLVSFYNNEISEKSEIFDDQFSVERPDGSNFTLKIRSTKLEDSAMYFCASSEEGRQPQHFGDGTRLSIL.

There are a few counts of this clonotype. The chain links TRBV6-1 to TRBJ2-5; 7 nucleotides match TRBD1. Germline loops: CDR1 MNHNS, CDR2 SASEGT. The trim removed 6 bases at V and 2 bases at J, leaving 9 bases unmatched. CDR3 length: 15 amino acids. This CDR3 reads CASRQAGGRQETQYF. The CDR3 DNA reads TGTGCCAGCAGACAAGCAGGGGGTCGGCAAGAGACCCAGTACTTC.

This clonotype was observed at least ten times. V gene TRBV28 combines with J gene TRBJ1-1; a possible D gene is TRBD1 (5 bases). V lost 8 bases and J 4 bases, leaving 8 bases between the germline ends. Germline V lookup: CDR1 MDHEN, CDR2 SYDVKM. The CDR3 is 11 amino acids. The DNA of the CDR3 is TGTGCCAGCGGGGGGGGCACTGAAGCTTTCTTT. Translated, it gives CASGGGTEAFF.

A few counts support this clonotype. The V gene is TRBV4-1, the J gene TRBJ1-2, with no clear D. Between the trimmed V and J ends, which lost 0 bases and 0 bases, there was a span of 11 bases. From germline, CDR1 is MGHRA and CDR2 YSYEKL. This CDR3 has 16 amino acids. CDR3: CASSQDWAGSNYGYTF. CDR3 nucleotide sequence: TGCGCCAGCAGCCAAGATTGGGCAGGATCTAACTATGGCTACACCTTC.

The J gene is TRBJ1-2, the V gene TRBV11-3; D not certain. The CDR3 contains 17 residues. With 0 bases removed from V and 8 bases from J, the gap between germline ends came to 22 bases. CDR1 and CDR2 from the germline V gene are SGHNT and YENEEA. This CDR3 is CASSLEGLRVPSEGYTF. CDR3 DNA sequence: TGTGCCAGCAGCTTAGAAGGCCTGCGAGTGCCCTCAGAGGGCTACACCTTC.

This clonotype was counted many times. CDR3: CASSLTPTTDTQYF. In DNA, the CDR3 is TGTGCCAGCAGCTTAACCCCTACCACAGATACGCAGTATTTT. The chain combines TRBV7-3 with TRBJ2-3; D is undetermined. CDR1 and CDR2 from the germline V gene are SGHTA and FQGTGA. V was shortened by 0 bases and J by 2 bases, with 6 bases between the two germline ends. The CDR3 is 14 residues long.

Ten or more counts support this clonotype. The chain employs TRBV24-1 and TRBJ2-1; the match to TRBD2 covers 15 bases. This CDR3 has 18 residues. J was trimmed by 9 bases and V by 1 base; bases with no gene match: 9. The V gene's germline CDR1 is KGHDR and CDR2 SFDVKD. The CDR3 coding sequence is TGTGCCACCAGTGATTTCGCGGGACTAGCGGGAGGCCCCGTTGAGCAGTTCTTC. This gives the protein CATSDFAGLAGGPVEQFF.

This clonotype was seen many times. The chain has TRBV7-9 and TRBJ2-4; D is uncertain. This CDR3 has 13 amino acids. Per the germline V gene, CDR1 is SEHNR and CDR2 is FQNEAQ (reference sequence). V shed 6 bases and J shed 1 base, with 7 bases lying between them. The CDR3: CASSLRAKNIQYF. CDR3 coding DNA: TGTGCCAGCAGTCTGAGGGCCAAAAACATTCAGTACTTC. The full variable domain, in which reference TRBV7-9 and TRBJ2-4 provide the parts outside the CDR3, is DTGVSQNPRHKITKRGQNVTFRCDPISEHNRLYWYRQTLGQGPEFLTYFQNEAQLEKSRLLSDRFSAERPKGSFSTLEIQRTEQGDSAMYLCASSLRAKNIQYFGAGTRLSVL.

The chain combines TRBV28 with TRBJ2-7; the match to TRBD2 covers 10 bases. Trimming at V came to 4 bases and at J to 7 bases, leaving 13 bases not matched to a gene. The germline CDR1 and CDR2 sequences are MDHEN and SYDVKM. CDR3 length: 16 residues. Here the CDR3 DNA reads TGTGCCAGCAGTTCCTGGACTAGCGGAGTAGTGGGGGAGCAGTACTTC. This translates into CASSSWTSGVVGEQYF.

With regard to this clonotype: Just one base apart from a much larger clone, this may be a read error. The V call is TRBV11-2, the J call TRBJ1-1, with D unclear. The CDR3 extends over 12 amino acids. Germline V gene sequence: CDR1 SGHAT, CDR2 FQNNGV. This CDR3 is CASSLEGTEASF. The CDR3 nucleotides are TGTGCCAGCAGCTTGGAGGGAACTGAAGCTTCCTTT.

This clonotype was observed many times. The CDR3 sequence is CSAFGLAEYQETQYF. The CDR3 coding sequence is TGCAGTGCTTTCGGACTAGCGGAGTACCAAGAGACCCAGTACTTC. The J gene is TRBJ2-5, the V gene TRBV20-1, with TRBD2 matching over 10 bases. There are 15 residues in the CDR3. The germline CDR1 and CDR2 sequences are DFQATT and SNEGSKA (reference sequence). V was clipped by 5 bases and J by 0 bases; unmatched bases: 6.

Comment on this clonotype: This may arise from a read error, as a much more abundant clone is one base away. The rearrangement joins TRBV3-1 to TRBJ2-7; D might be TRBD1 (5 bases). The CDR3 runs to 12 residues. The germline V gene encodes CDR1 LGHDT and CDR2 YNNKEL (reference sequence). The V end lost 3 bases, the J end lost 3 bases, and 6 bases lay between the germline ends. DNA of the CDR3: TGTGCCAGCAGCCATGACAGCTACGAGCAGTACTTC. It yields the protein CASSHDSYEQYF.

In this sample, this clonotype turned up many times. The chain employs TRBV5-1 and TRBJ2-7; D call uncertain. The CDR3 loop spans 13 amino acids. Trimming took 1 base from V and 7 from J, leaving 12 bases between them. Per germline, CDR1 SGHRS and CDR2 YFSETQ. In DNA, the CDR3 is TGCGCCAGCAGCTTGACGGCAGGCAGGGAGCAGTACTTC. Translating gives CASSLTAGREQYF.